These T cell receptor beta chains were read from a single sample in a study of blood T cells in healthy people across ages. TCRdb fed the 5' RACE reads into MiXCR, producing one record per CDR3 protein. The table lists roughly 900,000 distinct CDR3 sequences, about 28% of them singletons. Sequencing was carried out using blood. All receptors derive from an elderly woman in good health. CDR3s include the opening cysteine and the closing phenylalanine or tryptophan. Each record gives: V gene, CDR3 length, J gene, clone size, CDR3 protein. The size of a clone is reported for some rows only, either as once, few or many, or as a class for expanded clones.

v_call: TRBV28; cdr3_length: 11; j_call: TRBJ2-5; clone_size: many; cdr3_aa: CASRTHETQYF
v_call: TRBV12-3/TRBV12-4; cdr3_length: 17; j_call: TRBJ2-6; clone_size: many; cdr3_aa: CASSLALGSSGANVLTF
v_call: TRBV2; cdr3_length: 14; j_call: TRBJ2-5; clone_size: many; cdr3_aa: CASTPRTPGGTQYF
v_call: TRBV9; cdr3_length: 15; j_call: TRBJ2-5; clone_size: many; cdr3_aa: CASSVGMTGGETQYF
v_call: TRBV10-3; cdr3_length: 17; j_call: TRBJ2-1; clone_size: many; cdr3_aa: CAISESIGTGVGNEQFF
v_call: TRBV4-1; cdr3_length: 15; j_call: TRBJ1-2; clone_size: few; cdr3_aa: CASSLQSQANYGYTF
v_call: TRBV7-2; cdr3_length: 15; j_call: TRBJ1-4; clone_size: many; cdr3_aa: CASSLGRGPNEKLFF
v_call: TRBV9; cdr3_length: 15; j_call: TRBJ2-7; clone_size: many; cdr3_aa: CASSVEGGTTYEQYF
v_call: TRBV20-1; cdr3_length: 14; j_call: TRBJ2-5; clone_size: many; cdr3_aa: CSASRGAPVETQYF
v_call: TRBV20-1; cdr3_length: 15; j_call: TRBJ1-5; clone_size: .; cdr3_aa: CSARARGTFRQPQHF
v_call: TRBV20-1; cdr3_length: 14; j_call: TRBJ1-1; clone_size: many; cdr3_aa: CSAGPGTGTAEAFF
v_call: TRBV20-1; cdr3_length: 14; j_call: TRBJ1-5; clone_size: few; cdr3_aa: CSARDKGADQPQHF
v_call: TRBV7-2; cdr3_length: 18; j_call: TRBJ2-1; clone_size: many; cdr3_aa: CASSLVGPSRGAKNEQFF
v_call: TRBV28; cdr3_length: 14; j_call: TRBJ1-2; clone_size: .; cdr3_aa: CAGSQQRAVYGYTF
v_call: TRBV4-1; cdr3_length: 14; j_call: TRBJ2-3; clone_size: few; cdr3_aa: CASSQEGFADTQYF
v_call: TRBV5-1; cdr3_length: 15; j_call: TRBJ2-1; clone_size: many; cdr3_aa: CASSLGGQGYNEQFF
v_call: TRBV6-6; cdr3_length: 16; j_call: TRBJ2-3; clone_size: .; cdr3_aa: CASSIQGLAGTDTQYF
v_call: TRBV6-2/TRBV6-3; cdr3_length: 15; j_call: TRBJ2-1; clone_size: many; cdr3_aa: CASSYIAGGQSEQFF
v_call: TRBV5-5; cdr3_length: 15; j_call: TRBJ2-7; clone_size: many; cdr3_aa: CASSTGVGLSYEQYF
v_call: TRBV2; cdr3_length: 15; j_call: TRBJ1-2; clone_size: .; cdr3_aa: CASSEGPGGAYGYTF
v_call: TRBV5-1; cdr3_length: 16; j_call: TRBJ1-2; clone_size: many; cdr3_aa: CASSLGDAQRGNGYTF
v_call: TRBV29-1; cdr3_length: 13; j_call: .; clone_size: .; cdr3_aa: CSLGGGIGETQYF
v_call: TRBV12-3/TRBV12-4; cdr3_length: 14; j_call: TRBJ1-4; clone_size: many; cdr3_aa: CASTQTGGDEKLFF
v_call: TRBV12-3/TRBV12-4; cdr3_length: 17; j_call: TRBJ2-1; clone_size: .; cdr3_aa: CATPLAGEPHSYNEQFF
v_call: TRBV4-3; cdr3_length: 15; j_call: TRBJ2-3; clone_size: .; cdr3_aa: CASSQDRYSTDTQYF
v_call: TRBV20-1; cdr3_length: 15; j_call: TRBJ2-1; clone_size: many; cdr3_aa: CSARVSGGARNEQFF
v_call: TRBV6-1; cdr3_length: 22; j_call: TRBJ2-3; clone_size: many; cdr3_aa: CASSEASPGRRGSGPGGDTQYF
v_call: TRBV3-1; cdr3_length: 14; j_call: TRBJ1-4; clone_size: many; cdr3_aa: CASSQRATNEKLFF
v_call: TRBV18; cdr3_length: 14; j_call: TRBJ2-7; clone_size: few; cdr3_aa: CASSPEGGNNEQYF
v_call: TRBV13; cdr3_length: 16; j_call: TRBJ1-4; clone_size: .; cdr3_aa: CASSLGRRLRNEKLFF
v_call: TRBV20-1; cdr3_length: 16; j_call: TRBJ2-3; clone_size: .; cdr3_aa: CSAPKPTGGSTDTQYF
v_call: TRBV5-1; cdr3_length: 16; j_call: TRBJ2-2; clone_size: .; cdr3_aa: CASSFQGATDTGERFF